Below are 13 T cell receptor beta chains sequenced from a single sample in a study of cytomegalovirus exposure and HLA in healthy donors. With 60 Vbeta and 13 Jbeta primers, the PCR was carried out. TCRdb keeps only in-frame clones here, not all; method: immunoSEQ multiplex PCR. The data hold approximately 300,000 clones, with roughly 81% observed a single time. Sequenced material: PBMCs. These receptor sequences come from a woman in her 40s in good health and CMV-seropositive.

This chain uses TRBV6-4 with TRBJ2-1; 8 nucleotides align to TRBD2. V shed 6 bases and J 0 bases; nucleotides not matched to a gene: 4. Germline V CDR1 and CDR2: MRHNA, SNTAGT. The CDR3 sequence is 15 residues long. CDR3: CASSETSDSYNEQFF. CDR3 nucleotide sequence: TGTGCCAGCAGCGAGACTAGCGACTCCTACAATGAGCAGTTCTTC.

The chain combines TRBV30 with TRBJ1-1; 9 nucleotides align to TRBD1. The CDR3 covers 13 residues. Germline V CDR1 and CDR2: GTSNPN, SVGIG (reference sequence). J lost 7 bases, V lost 0 bases, and 3 bases had no gene match. CDR3: CAWSVQGADEAFF. In DNA, the CDR3 is TGTGCCTGGAGTGTACAGGGGGCGGATGAAGCTTTCTTT.

The rearrangement joins TRBV7-3 to TRBJ2-1; 14 positions match TRBD2. The CDR3 has 16 amino acids. Germline V CDR1 and CDR2: SGHTA, FQGTGA. The V and J ends lost 5 bases and 10 bases, in that order; junction bases with no gene match: 10. DNA for the CDR3: TGTGCCAGCAGCCAAACGGGGACTAGCGGGAGAAGCGAGCAGTTCTTC. This codes for CASSQTGTSGRSEQFF.

The table lists this clone with a few counts. V usage is TRBV5-1 and J usage is TRBJ1-2; D possibly corresponds to TRBD1 (5 bases). Trimming cost V 4 bases and J 7 bases, with 17 bases left between them. Germline V gene sequence: CDR1 SGHRS, CDR2 YFSETQ. The CDR3 has 14 amino acids. The CDR3 is CASSPGGGSSGYTF. CDR3 nucleotide sequence: TGCGCCAGCAGCCCGGGCGGGGGTAGTAGTGGCTACACCTTC.

J is TRBJ2-2 and V is TRBV25-1, with D perhaps matching TRBD1 (5 bases). Per germline, CDR1 MGHDK and CDR2 SYGVNS. This CDR3 region has 16 residues. Trimming cost V 8 bases and J 3 bases, with 19 bases left between them. Written as DNA, the CDR3 is TGTGCCAGCCATAAAGGACACCCGCTTGACACCGGGGAGCTGTTTTTT. As protein: CASHKGHPLDTGELFF.

The chain recombines TRBV14 with TRBJ1-2; 9 bases line up with TRBD1. This CDR3 has 14 amino acids. With V trimmed by 0 bases and J by 8 bases, 4 bases remained unmatched. CDR1 is SGHDN and CDR2 is FVKESK in the germline V gene. DNA for the CDR3: TGTGCCAGCAGCCAAGAACAGGGGGCGGAAGGCTACACCTTC. Residues: CASSQEQGAEGYTF.

Details on this clone: Other nucleotide sequences in the sample specify the same CDR3. The chain is built from TRBV30 and TRBJ2-3, with TRBD2 matching over 9 bases. CDR1 and CDR2 from the germline V gene are GTSNPN and SVGIG (reference sequence). The junction had 4 bases not matched to a gene; V was cut back by 0 bases and J by 6 bases. The CDR3 is 14 residues long. The CDR3 coding sequence is TGTGCCTGGAGTGTGGCGGGAGGGGGTGATACGCAGTATTTT. It codes for CAWSVAGGGDTQYF.

This chain links TRBV18 with TRBJ1-2, with D perhaps TRBD1 (5 bases). The CDR3 runs 13 residues. CDR1 is KGHSH and CDR2 is LQKENI in the germline V gene. Between the trimmed V and J ends, which lost 2 bases and 5 bases, there was a span of 9 bases. The CDR3 spells CASSPADNYGYTF. The CDR3, as DNA: TGTGCCAGCTCACCAGCGGACAATTATGGCTACACCTTC.

The chain joins TRBV6-5 to TRBJ2-7, with 12 bases that match TRBD1. V lost 7 bases, J lost 1 base, and 5 bases stayed unmatched. This CDR3 spans 15 amino acids. CDR1 is MNHEY and CDR2 is SVGAGI in the germline V gene. Here the CDR3 reads CASKPGQGASYEQYF. The CDR3 region has the DNA TGTGCCAGCAAACCGGGACAGGGGGCATCCTACGAGCAGTACTTC.

This chain links TRBV7-2 with TRBJ2-1; TRBD2 matches at 11 bases. With V trimmed by 4 bases and J by 3 bases, 2 bases remained unmatched. Germline V gives CDR1 SGHTA, CDR2 FQGNSA. This CDR3 is 15 amino acids long. The CDR3 nucleotides read TGTGCCAGCAGCTCGGGACTAGCGGTCTACAATGAGCAGTTCTTC. Translation gives CASSSGLAVYNEQFF.

This clone was recorded once. The chain uses TRBV19 and TRBJ2-2; the match to TRBD1 covers 7 bases. V shed 9 bases, J shed 3 bases, and the junction held 10 bases outside the gene matches. CDR3 size: 15 residues. Germline V CDR1 and CDR2: LNHDA, SQIVND (reference sequence). CDR3 protein: CASTKGQQDTGELFF. CDR3 sequence (DNA): TGTGCCAGCACCAAGGGACAGCAGGACACCGGGGAGCTGTTTTTT.

The rearrangement links TRBV27 to TRBJ2-1, with a possible D match to TRBD2 (5 bases). Germline CDR1 is MNHEY and CDR2 is SMNVEV (reference sequence). V lost 4 bases, J lost 0 bases, and 10 bases lay in between. CDR3 length: 15 amino acids. In DNA form, the CDR3 reads TGTGCCAGCAGTTCGAGCGGAAGCTCCTACAATGAGCAGTTCTTC. Encoded protein: CASSSSGSSYNEQFF.

The gene calls are TRBV6-1 and TRBJ2-5; TRBD1 might be the D (7 bases). Trimming stripped 4 bases from V and 4 bases from J, with 16 bases between. Germline lookup yields CDR1 MNHNS and CDR2 SASEGT. CDR3 size: 15 residues. Here the CDR3 reads CASSGMRGRGETQYF. The CDR3 DNA reads as TGTGCCAGCAGTGGAATGAGGGGGCGGGGAGAGACCCAGTACTTC.